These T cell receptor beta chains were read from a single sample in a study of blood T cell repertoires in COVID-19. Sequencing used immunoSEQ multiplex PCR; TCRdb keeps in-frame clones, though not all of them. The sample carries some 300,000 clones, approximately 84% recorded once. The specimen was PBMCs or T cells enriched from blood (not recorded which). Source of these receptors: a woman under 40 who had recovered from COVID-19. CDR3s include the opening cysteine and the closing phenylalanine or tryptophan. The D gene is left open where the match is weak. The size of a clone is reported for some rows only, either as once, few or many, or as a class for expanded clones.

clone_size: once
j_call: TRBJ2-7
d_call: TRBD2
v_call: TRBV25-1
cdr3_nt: TGTGCCAGCAGTGGCGGGGGCTACGAGCAGTACTTC
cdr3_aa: CASSGGGYEQYF

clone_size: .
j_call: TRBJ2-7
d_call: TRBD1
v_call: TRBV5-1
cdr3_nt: TGCGCCAGCAGCTTTGGGACAGGTTCTCTCGAGCAGTACTTC
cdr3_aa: CASSFGTGSLEQYF

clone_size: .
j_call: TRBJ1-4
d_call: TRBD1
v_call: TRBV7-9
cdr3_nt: TGTGCCAGCAGCCCCCGGACAGGCGCCAATTCTAATGAAAAACTGTTTTTT
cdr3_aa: CASSPRTGANSNEKLFF

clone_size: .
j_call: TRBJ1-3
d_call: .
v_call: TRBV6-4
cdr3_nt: TGTGCCAGCAGTGCCAGGGCGGATGGACCTGGAAACACCATATATTTT
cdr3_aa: CASSARADGPGNTIYF

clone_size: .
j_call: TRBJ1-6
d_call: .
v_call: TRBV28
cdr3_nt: TGTGCCAGCAGTTTACTGCCGACAGGCTATTCACCCCTCCACTTT
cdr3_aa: CASSLLPTGYSPLHF

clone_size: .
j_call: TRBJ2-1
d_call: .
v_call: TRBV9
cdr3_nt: TGTGCCAGCAGCGTATCCAGGACAGACAATGAGCAGTTCTTC
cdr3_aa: CASSVSRTDNEQFF

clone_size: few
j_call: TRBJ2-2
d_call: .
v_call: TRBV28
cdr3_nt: TGTGCCAGTCTCCGGGAGCTCACCGGGGAGCTGTTTTTT
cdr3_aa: CASLRELTGELFF

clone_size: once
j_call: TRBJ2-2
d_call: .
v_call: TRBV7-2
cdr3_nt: TGTGCCAGCAGCCTACACAGAGCCGGGGAGCTGTTTTTT
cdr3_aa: CASSLHRAGELFF

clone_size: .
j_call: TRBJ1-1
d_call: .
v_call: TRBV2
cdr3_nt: TGTGCCAGCATCTTTGGCAGGGCGAACACTGAAGCTTTCTTT
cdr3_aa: CASIFGRANTEAFF

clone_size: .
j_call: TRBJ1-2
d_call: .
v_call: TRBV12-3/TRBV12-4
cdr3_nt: TGTGCCAGCAGTTCCGGACAGCGGGGCTACACCTTC
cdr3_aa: CASSSGQRGYTF

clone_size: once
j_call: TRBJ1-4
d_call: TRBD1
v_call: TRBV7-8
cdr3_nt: TGTGCCAGCAGCTCGGACAGGGGTGGCGAAAAACTGTTTTTT
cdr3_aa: CASSSDRGGEKLFF

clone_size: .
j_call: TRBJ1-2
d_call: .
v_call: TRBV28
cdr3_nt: TGTGCCAGCAGCCTGCCCAGTAACTATGGCTACACCTTC
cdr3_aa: CASSLPSNYGYTF

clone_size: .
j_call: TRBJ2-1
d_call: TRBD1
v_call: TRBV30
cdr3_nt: TGTGCCTGGAGCACAGGGGGAGGGCAGTTCTTC
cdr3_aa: CAWSTGGGQFF

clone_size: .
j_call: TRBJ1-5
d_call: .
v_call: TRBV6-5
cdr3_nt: TGTGCCAGCAGTTACACGACAGGCAATCAGCCCCAGCATTTT
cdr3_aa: CASSYTTGNQPQHF

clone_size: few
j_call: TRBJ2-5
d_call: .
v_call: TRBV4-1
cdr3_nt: TGCGCCAGCAGCCAAGCAAAGGCGGACCAAGAGACCCAGTACTTC
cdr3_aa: CASSQAKADQETQYF

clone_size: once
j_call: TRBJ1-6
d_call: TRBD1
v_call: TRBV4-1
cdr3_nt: TGCGCCAGCAGCCAAGCGTTCGGGACAGGCGGTTCGACCCTCCACTTT
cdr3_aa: CASSQAFGTGGSTLHF